These 31 T cell receptor beta chains share one sample of origin, sequenced in a study of cytomegalovirus exposure and HLA in healthy donors. PCR involved 60 Vbeta and 13 Jbeta primers. Some clones are missing from TCRdb's copy, which holds only in-frame ones; the method was immunoSEQ multiplex PCR. Of 160,000 or so clones detected, 65% to 90% appear once; the ten largest clones hold around 6%. Sequencing input: PBMCs. These receptors were obtained from a man over 45 in good health and CMV-seropositive.

V and J are TRBV19 and TRBJ1-5; 8 bases are shared with TRBD1. The germline V gene encodes CDR1 LNHDA and CDR2 SQIVND (reference sequence). With V trimmed by 6 bases and J by 6 bases, 13 bases remained unmatched. This CDR3 comprises 16 residues. The CDR3 is CASRPSLQGASQPQHF. In DNA form, the CDR3 reads TGTGCCAGTAGACCGTCTCTTCAGGGGGCCAGTCAGCCCCAGCATTTT.

This chain connects TRBV25-1 to TRBJ1-3, with a tentative D call TRBD1 (5 bases). This CDR3 is 15 amino acids long. Germline V CDR1 and CDR2: MGHDK, SYGVNS. V lost 1 base to trimming and J lost 2 bases, with 9 bases between them. The CDR3 DNA sequence: TGTGCCAGCAGTGAATGGGGGGGAACTGGAAACACCATATATTTT. Translated: CASSEWGGTGNTIYF.

J is TRBJ2-1 and V is TRBV21-1; the DNA was not used to check the table's D call, TRBD1. TRBV21-1 is classified as a pseudogene. The CDR3 loop spans 11 amino acids. CDR3 nucleotide sequence: TGTGCCAGCAGCAAGACAGGAGGGCAGTTCTTC. Its translation is CASSKTGGQFF.

V usage is TRBV30 and J usage is TRBJ2-3; TRBD1 aligns across 7 bases. CDR1 GTSNPN and CDR2 SVGIG come from the germline V gene (reference sequence). The V and J ends lost 3 bases and 2 bases, in that order; junction bases with no gene match: 11. The length of the CDR3 is 16 residues. For the CDR3, the DNA is TGTGCCTGGAGCGTCTTCCGGGACAGAACCACAGATACGCAGTATTTT. Translating gives CAWSVFRDRTTDTQYF.

The V call is TRBV19, the J call TRBJ2-3; TRBD2 is a possible D gene (5 bases). The CDR3 contains 13 residues. Deletions cut 10 bases from V and 2 bases from J, with 13 bases between. The germline gives CDR1 LNHDA, CDR2 SQIVND (reference sequence). CDR3 coding DNA: TGTGCCACCGCGACTATCTACACAGATACGCAGTATTTT. This translates into CATATIYTDTQYF. The whole variable domain, remainder taken from reference TRBV19 and TRBJ2-3, is DGGITQSPKYLFRKEGQNVTLSCEQNLNHDAMYWYRQDPGQGLRLIYYSQIVNDFQKGDIAEGYSVSREKKESFPLTVTSAQKNPTAFYLCATATIYTDTQYFGPGTRLTVL.

The V and J genes are TRBV9 and TRBJ2-1; unclear D gene. Germline V gene sequence: CDR1 SGDLS, CDR2 YYNGEE. This CDR3 has 13 amino acids. V dropped 4 bases and J dropped 5 bases, with 10 bases sitting between them. CDR3 sequence reads: CASSFGSDNEQFF. The DNA of the CDR3 is TGTGCCAGCAGCTTCGGGTCGGACAATGAGCAGTTCTTC.

The V gene is TRBV5-1, the J gene TRBJ1-1; 10 bases match TRBD1. V shed 1 base, J shed 0 bases, and the junction held 6 bases outside the gene matches. Germline V gives CDR1 SGHRS, CDR2 YFSETQ. The CDR3 runs to 17 residues. The DNA of the CDR3 is TGCGCCAGCAGCTTGTGGACAGGGGGATCCATGAACACTGAAGCTTTCTTT. Amino acids: CASSLWTGGSMNTEAFF. Full variable domain (rest looked up from reference TRBV5-1 and TRBJ1-1): KAGVTQTPRYLIKTRGQQVTLSCSPISGHRSVSWYQQTPGQGLQFLFEYFSETQRNKGNFPGRFSGRQFSNSRSEMNVSTLELGDSALYLCASSLWTGGSMNTEAFFGQGTRLTVV.

The V gene is TRBV2, the J gene TRBJ1-3, with D possibly TRBD1 on 6 matching bases. Germline CDR1 is SNHLY and CDR2 is FYNNEI. Between the trimmed V and J ends, which lost 7 bases and 0 bases, there was a span of 10 bases. This CDR3 comprises 14 residues. The CDR3 loop is CASTGQLSGNTIYF. The DNA of the CDR3 is TGTGCCAGCACTGGACAGCTCTCTGGAAACACCATATATTTT.

The chain recombines TRBV19 with TRBJ1-1; D is ambiguous. V was pared by 5 bases and J by 5 bases, with 21 bases between. This CDR3 has 16 residues. CDR1 is LNHDA and CDR2 is SQIVND in the germline V gene (reference sequence). The CDR3 sequence: CASSPREGRRRTEAFF. The CDR3 region has the DNA TGTGCCAGTAGTCCGAGAGAGGGTCGGAGGCGGACTGAAGCTTTCTTT. Full variable domain (rest looked up from reference TRBV19 and TRBJ1-1): DGGITQSPKYLFRKEGQNVTLSCEQNLNHDAMYWYRQDPGQGLRLIYYSQIVNDFQKGDIAEGYSVSREKKESFPLTVTSAQKNPTAFYLCASSPREGRRRTEAFFGQGTRLTVV.

The chain couples TRBV6-1 to TRBJ2-3; 7 bases line up with TRBD2. The CDR3 contains 15 residues. With V trimmed by 8 bases and J by 2 bases, 10 bases remained unmatched. Per the germline V gene, CDR1 is MNHNS and CDR2 is SASEGT. DNA of the CDR3: TGTGCCAGCGCAGGCGGGGGAAGATCCACAGATACGCAGTATTTT. As protein: CASAGGGRSTDTQYF.

This CDR3 reads CASSEYGTNYEQYV. DNA of the CDR3: TGTGCCAGCAGTGAATATGGGACAAATTACGAGCAGTACGTC. The chain employs TRBV6-1 and TRBJ2-7; D might be TRBD1 (6 bases). V shed 2 bases and J shed 4 bases, with 12 bases lying between them. The CDR3 contains 14 residues. Germline CDR1 and CDR2: MNHNS and SASEGT.

The sample holds one count of this clone. The CDR3 sequence is CASSANTDTQYF. The CDR3, as DNA: TGTGCCAGCAGCGCTAACACAGATACGCAGTATTTT. The chain carries TRBV7-3 and TRBJ2-3; no definite D call. The CDR3 is 12 residues long. Germline V CDR1 and CDR2: SGHTA, FQGTGA. V dropped 5 bases and J dropped 2 bases, with 5 bases sitting between them.

The J gene is TRBJ1-5, the V gene TRBV15; D is uncertain. V was shortened by 0 bases and J by 9 bases, with 9 bases between the two germline ends. Germline V gene lookup returns CDR1 LNHNV and CDR2 YYDKDF (reference sequence). This CDR3 has 13 residues. CDR3 protein: CATSRDLPSPQHF. CDR3 sequence (DNA): TGTGCCACCAGCAGAGATCTACCGTCGCCCCAGCATTTT. The full variable domain, rest sourced from reference TRBV15 and TRBJ1-5, is DAMVIQNPRYQVTQFGKPVTLSCSQTLNHNVMYWYQQKSSQAPKLLFHYYDKDFNNEADTPDNFQSRRPNTSFCFLDIRSPGLGDTAMYLCATSRDLPSPQHFGDGTRLSIL.

On this clone: The identical CDR3 is also encoded by other nucleotide sequences in the sample. The J gene is TRBJ1-1, the V gene TRBV9; D perhaps matches TRBD1 (5 bases). Germline-derived CDR1 and CDR2 are SGDLS and YYNGEE. The germline V and J ends were trimmed by 2 bases and 1 base, with 9 bases remaining between them. CDR3 length: 14 residues. The CDR3 DNA reads TGTGCCAGCAGCGTCCAGGGTCGGAACACTGAAGCTTTCTTT. Encoded protein: CASSVQGRNTEAFF. Combining the CDR3 with reference TRBV9 and TRBJ1-1 gives the whole variable domain DSGVTQTPKHLITATGQRVTLRCSPRSGDLSVYWYQQSLDQGLQFLIQYYNGEERAKGNILERFSAQQFPDLHSELNLSSLELGDSALYFCASSVQGRNTEAFFGQGTRLTVV.

Concerning this clone: Additional DNA sequences in this sample encode the identical CDR3. V usage is TRBV5-6 and J usage is TRBJ2-7, with D perhaps TRBD2 (5 bases). Trimming pared 0 bases from V and 11 bases from J, leaving 12 bases between. The CDR3 has 12 amino acids. Germline CDR1 is SGHDT and CDR2 is YYEEEE. Here the CDR3 DNA reads TGTGCCAGCAGCTTGGTAGAGGGCCGAGAGTACGTC. This translates into CASSLVEGREYV.

V gene TRBV4-2 combines with J gene TRBJ2-5, with TRBD2 identical over 7 bases. This CDR3 has 15 residues. V trimming: 4 bases; J trimming: 5 bases; junction bases outside the gene matches: 10. CDR1 and CDR2 from the germline V gene are LGHNA and YNFKEQ. CDR3 protein: CASSLARGGRETQYF. CDR3 sequence (DNA): TGTGCCAGCAGCCTCGCTCGCGGGGGAAGGGAGACCCAGTACTTC.

The chain recombines TRBV6-1 with TRBJ1-2; unclear D gene. Germline CDR1 and CDR2: MNHNS and SASEGT. Trimming shortened V by 3 bases and J by 8 bases, and 10 bases separated the two germline ends. The CDR3 spans 12 residues. The CDR3 coding sequence is TGTGCCAGCAGTGAGAGGTCGGGGGGCTACACCTTC. Protein sequence: CASSERSGGYTF.

The V and J genes are TRBV2 and TRBJ2-5; weak D call: TRBD1 (6 bases). V lost 5 bases and J 7 bases, leaving 11 bases between the germline ends. Looked up from germline, CDR1 is SNHLY and CDR2 is FYNNEI. This CDR3 has 12 amino acids. As DNA, the CDR3 is TGTGCCAGCAGTTATACAGGGTCGACCCAGTACTTC. Translated: CASSYTGSTQYF.

This chain uses TRBV28 with TRBJ1-5; 9 positions agree with TRBD1. The CDR3 is 14 residues long. V was clipped by 6 bases and J by 6 bases; unmatched bases: 6. Germline-derived CDR1 and CDR2 are MDHEN and SYDVKM. The CDR3 sequence is CASSYTGGGQPQHF. CDR3 sequence (DNA): TGTGCCAGCAGCTATACAGGGGGCGGTCAGCCCCAGCATTTT.

The gene calls are TRBV5-1 and TRBJ1-1, with unresolved D. Germline V gives CDR1 SGHRS, CDR2 YFSETQ. V dropped 2 bases and J dropped 1 base, with 9 bases sitting between them. The length of the CDR3 is 14 residues. CDR3 bases: TGCGCCAGCAGCTTAAATAGCGCGAACACTGAAGCTTTCTTT. Translated, it gives CASSLNSANTEAFF. The full variable domain, completed using reference TRBV5-1 and TRBJ1-1, is KAGVTQTPRYLIKTRGQQVTLSCSPISGHRSVSWYQQTPGQGLQFLFEYFSETQRNKGNFPGRFSGRQFSNSRSEMNVSTLELGDSALYLCASSLNSANTEAFFGQGTRLTVV.

The chain recombines TRBV5-1 with TRBJ2-7, with 12 bases fitting TRBD2. Germline CDR1 is SGHRS and CDR2 is YFSETQ. The V segment lost 3 bases and the J segment 0 bases; nucleotides outside the gene matches: 4. There are 16 residues in the CDR3. Here the CDR3 reads CASSSGLAGSSYEQYV. CDR3 DNA sequence: TGCGCCAGCAGCTCCGGACTAGCGGGAAGCTCCTACGAGCAGTACGTC.

V is TRBV11-3 and J is TRBJ2-1; TRBD2 aligns across 14 bases. The CDR3 length is 18 residues. In germline, CDR1 is SGHNT, CDR2 YENEEA. The V and J ends lost 0 bases and 15 bases, in that order; junction bases with no gene match: 16. The CDR3 bases are TGTGCCAGCAGCTTAGATCGGGGAAGACTAGCGGGAGGGAGGGGGTTGTTCTTC. This codes for CASSLDRGRLAGGRGLFF.

The V gene is TRBV4-2, the J gene TRBJ1-4; 7 bases are shared with TRBD1. Germline assignment: CDR1 LGHNA and CDR2 YNFKEQ. CDR3 length: 14 amino acids. J gave up 11 bases and V 2 bases, and 8 bases lay outside the gene matches. The CDR3 reads CASSQTGTERKLFF. In DNA, the CDR3 is TGTGCCAGCAGCCAAACCGGGACAGAGCGGAAACTGTTTTTT.

This chain joins TRBV11-1 and TRBJ1-1; 7 nucleotides agree with TRBD1. V lost 5 bases to trimming and J lost 1 base; unmatched junction nucleotides: 7. CDR3 length equals 15 residues. Per germline, CDR1 SGHAT and CDR2 FQDESV (reference sequence). CDR3 sequence (DNA): TGTGCCAGCAGCGTCCTAAGGACAGGGAACACTGAAGCTTTCTTT. It codes for CASSVLRTGNTEAFF.

J is TRBJ1-2 and V is TRBV28, with 7 bases fitting TRBD1. With 3 bases clipped from V and 2 bases from J, the junction kept 3 bases outside the gene matches. The length of the CDR3 is 14 residues. Germline V gives CDR1 MDHEN, CDR2 SYDVKM. CDR3 loop: CASSLGGQNYGYTF. The CDR3 bases are TGTGCCAGCAGTTTGGGGGGACAGAACTATGGCTACACCTTC.

CDR3 coding DNA: TGTGCCAGCAGCTTAGCCGGGGGACTACAAGAGACCCAGTACTTC. Translating gives CASSLAGGLQETQYF. The J gene is TRBJ2-5, the V gene TRBV7-9; 7 nucleotides align to TRBD2. This CDR3 has 15 residues. V shed 0 bases and J 2 bases; nucleotides not matched to a gene: 3. Germline values: CDR1 SEHNR, CDR2 FQNEAQ (reference sequence).

This chain links TRBV10-3 with TRBJ2-1, with TRBD1 matching over 7 bases. Germline CDR1 ENHRY, CDR2 SYGVKD. CDR3 length: 12 residues. In DNA, the CDR3 is TGTGCTTCAGGGGGACAGTTTAATGAGCAGTTCTTC. Its translation is CASGGQFNEQFF.

V usage is TRBV18 and J usage is TRBJ2-1; perhaps TRBD2 as D (7 bases). V was cut by 2 bases and J by 0 bases, with 11 bases left in between. CDR1 and CDR2 (germline): KGHSH, LQKENI. CDR3 length: 16 amino acids. The CDR3 sequence is CASSPRGDYSYNEQFF. As DNA, the CDR3 is TGTGCCAGCTCACCAAGGGGGGACTACTCCTACAATGAGCAGTTCTTC.

The rearrangement joins TRBV28 to TRBJ1-2; D remains unclear. Germline V gene sequence: CDR1 MDHEN, CDR2 SYDVKM. V was pared by 5 bases and J by 2 bases, with 12 bases between. The CDR3 consists of 14 residues. The CDR3 spells CASSLELKNYGYTF. CDR3 nucleotide sequence: TGTGCCAGCAGTCTGGAGTTGAAGAACTATGGCTACACCTTC.

The chain couples TRBV5-1 to TRBJ2-2; 9 bases align to TRBD2. The CDR3 is 15 residues long. Trimming removed 0 bases from V and 6 bases from J; junction bases left unmatched: 3. The germline gives CDR1 SGHRS, CDR2 YFSETQ. CDR3 loop: CASSLETSGAGELFF. The CDR3 DNA reads as TGCGCCAGCAGCTTGGAGACTAGCGGTGCCGGGGAGCTGTTTTTT.

This sequence joins TRBV27 and TRBJ1-5; 9 bases fit TRBD1. Trimming removed 5 bases from V and 6 bases from J; junction bases left unmatched: 8. Germline-derived CDR1 and CDR2 are MNHEY and SMNVEV (reference sequence). The CDR3 has 15 amino acids. As DNA, the CDR3 is TGTGCCAGCAGTCCGGACAGGGGATCCCCTCAGCCCCAGCATTTT. This encodes CASSPDRGSPQPQHF.